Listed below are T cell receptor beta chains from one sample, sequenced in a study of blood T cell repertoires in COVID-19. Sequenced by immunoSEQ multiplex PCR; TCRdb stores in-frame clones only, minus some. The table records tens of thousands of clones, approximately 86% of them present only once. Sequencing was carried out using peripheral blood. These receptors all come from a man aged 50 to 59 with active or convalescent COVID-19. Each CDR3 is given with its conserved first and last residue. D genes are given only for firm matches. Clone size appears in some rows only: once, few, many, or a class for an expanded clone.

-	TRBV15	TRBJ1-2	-	TGTGCCACCAGCAGGGCAGGGCTCAACTATGGCTACACCTTC	CATSRAGLNYGYTF
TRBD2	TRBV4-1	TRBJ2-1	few	TGCGCCAGCAGCCAAGCCCGACTAGCGGGGGCCTACAATGAGCAGTTCTTC	CASSQARLAGAYNEQFF
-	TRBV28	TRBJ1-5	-	TGTGCCAGCAGTCACAGAGGGCTAAGGGGCAATCAGCCCCAGCATTTT	CASSHRGLRGNQPQHF
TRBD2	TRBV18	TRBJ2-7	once	TGTGCCAGCTCACCACCGGGACTAGCGTGGGAGCAGTACTTC	CASSPPGLAWEQYF
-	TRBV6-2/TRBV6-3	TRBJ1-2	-	TGTGCCAGCACCCCTACCGCCGAGGTTTATGGCTACACCTTC	CASTPTAEVYGYTF
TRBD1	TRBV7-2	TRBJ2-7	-	TGTGCCAGCAGCTTAGCTAGGGGGCGCGGGTACGAGCAGTACTTC	CASSLARGRGYEQYF
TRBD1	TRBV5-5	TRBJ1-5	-	TGTGCCAGCAGCACGGACAGGGATTATCGTCAGCCCCAGCATTTT	CASSTDRDYRQPQHF
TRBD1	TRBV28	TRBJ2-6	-	TGTGCCAGCAGCCACGGACAGGGTGAGGCCAACGTCCTGACTTTC	CASSHGQGEANVLTF
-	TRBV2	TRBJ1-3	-	TGTGCCAGCAGTGTTGGTGGCGGTGGAAACACCATATATTTT	CASSVGGGGNTIYF
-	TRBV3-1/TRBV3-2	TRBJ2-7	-	TGTGCCAGCAGCCAAGGCCTAGGCGGAGACGAGCAGTACTTC	CASSQGLGGDEQYF
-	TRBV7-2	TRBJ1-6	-	TGTGCCAGCAGCTTAACAGATTTTTCCAATTCACCCCTCCACTTT	CASSLTDFSNSPLHF
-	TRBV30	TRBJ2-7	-	TGTGCCTGGAGGATTCCTAGCTCCTACGAGCAGTACTTC	CAWRIPSSYEQYF
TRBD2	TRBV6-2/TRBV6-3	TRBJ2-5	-	TGTGCCAGCAGTTCCCCAGCGGGGGGGCGCCAAGAGACCCAGTACTTC	CASSSPAGGRQETQYF
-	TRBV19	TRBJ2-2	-	TGTGCCAGTAGCTCAGGCCCAGGGTGGAGCACCGGGGAGCTGTTTTTT	CASSSGPGWSTGELFF
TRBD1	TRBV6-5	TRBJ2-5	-	TGTGCCAGCAGTCAAAGCACAGGGGGAGAGACCCAGTACTTC	CASSQSTGGETQYF
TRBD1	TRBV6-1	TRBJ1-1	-	TGTGCCAGCAGTGAACCCGGACAGGGTGAGACTGAAGCTTTCTTT	CASSEPGQGETEAFF
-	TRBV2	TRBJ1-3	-	TGTGCCAGCAGTGCCGTCAGGGGAAACACCATATATTTT	CASSAVRGNTIYF
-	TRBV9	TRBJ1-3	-	TGTGCCAGCAGCCCCGATGGGGGGGTGGGAAACACCATATATTTT	CASSPDGGVGNTIYF
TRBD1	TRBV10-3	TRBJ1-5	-	TGTGCCATCAGTGAGTCGTTAGGGGGCGCACAGCCCCAGCATTTT	CAISESLGGAQPQHF
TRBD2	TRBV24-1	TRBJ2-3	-	TGTGCCACCAGTGATTCACTAGCGGGGGAGATTTACGGTACGCAGTATTTT	CATSDSLAGEIYGTQYF
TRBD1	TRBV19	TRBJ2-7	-	TGTGCCAGTAGTGTGACCGGGACAGGCTACGAGCAGTACTTC	CASSVTGTGYEQYF
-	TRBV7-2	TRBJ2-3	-	TGTGCCAGCAGCTTAGTTGGGGCTAGCACAGATACGCAGTATTTT	CASSLVGASTDTQYF
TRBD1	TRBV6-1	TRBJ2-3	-	TGTGCCAGCAGTGAATGGACAGGGCCAGATACGCAGTATTTT	CASSEWTGPDTQYF
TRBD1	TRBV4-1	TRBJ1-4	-	TGCGCCAGCAGCCAAGATAAACAGGGACAGGGTCCAACTAATGAAAAACTGTTTTTT	CASSQDKQGQGPTNEKLFF
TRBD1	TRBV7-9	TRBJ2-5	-	TGTGCCAGCAGCTCCCCCTTAAGACAGGGGGCGCGAGAGACCCAGTACTTC	CASSSPLRQGARETQYF
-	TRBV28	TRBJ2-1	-	TGTGCCAGCAGTCTCTCAGGGTCCGGGGGGCCCGACAATGAGCAGTTCTTC	CASSLSGSGGPDNEQFF
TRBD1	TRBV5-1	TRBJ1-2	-	TGCGCCAGCAGCCCGGGACAGGCCCTAGGCTACACCTTC	CASSPGQALGYTF
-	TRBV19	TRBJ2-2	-	TGTGCCAGTAGTATAGAAGGAGGGTTCCGAGCCGGGGAGCTGTTTTTT	CASSIEGGFRAGELFF
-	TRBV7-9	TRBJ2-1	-	TGTGCCAGCAGTCAGTTCTCCTACAATGAGCAGTTCTTC	CASSQFSYNEQFF
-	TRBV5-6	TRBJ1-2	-	TGTGCCAGCAGCTTGGCCGGTGGGACACCTTATGGCTACACCTTC	CASSLAGGTPYGYTF
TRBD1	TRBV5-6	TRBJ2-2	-	TGTGCCAGTCGGGACAGGGCGATGAACACCGGGGAGCTGTTTTTT	CASRDRAMNTGELFF
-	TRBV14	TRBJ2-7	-	TGTGCCAGCAGCCGACCGGGACATTCCTCCTACGAGCAGTACTTC	CASSRPGHSSYEQYF
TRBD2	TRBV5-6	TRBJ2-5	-	TGTGCCAGCAGCAAAGGGGGTCTAGCGGGGGGCCAAGAGACCCAGTACTTC	CASSKGGLAGGQETQYF
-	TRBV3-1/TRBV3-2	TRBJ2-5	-	TGTGCCAGCAGCCAAGATTGGGCAAAAGAGACCCAGTACTTC	CASSQDWAKETQYF
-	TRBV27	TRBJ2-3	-	TGTGCCAGCAGTTTGGGGACTGCCACAGATACGCAGTATTTT	CASSLGTATDTQYF
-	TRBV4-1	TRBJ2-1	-	TGCGCCAGCAGCCAAGGACAGCTCTACAATGAGCAGTTCTTC	CASSQGQLYNEQFF
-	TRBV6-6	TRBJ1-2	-	TGTGCCAGCAGTTACAGGGACAACTACACCTTC	CASSYRDNYTF
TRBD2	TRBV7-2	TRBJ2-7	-	TGTGCCAGCAGCTTAGGTTTTCGAGCGGGGGGGTATAGTTACGAGCAGTACTTC	CASSLGFRAGGYSYEQYF
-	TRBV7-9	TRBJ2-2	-	TGTGCCAGCAAGGGGCAAACAGGGCCCCGAAGTAAGACCGGGGAGCTGTTTTTT	CASKGQTGPRSKTGELFF
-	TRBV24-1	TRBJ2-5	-	TGTGCCACGGCCTCGGGGAGCCAAGAGACCCAGTACTTC	CATASGSQETQYF
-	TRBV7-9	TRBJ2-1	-	TGTGCCAGCAGCAGTTTACGGGTCTCCTACAATGAGCAGTTCTTC	CASSSLRVSYNEQFF
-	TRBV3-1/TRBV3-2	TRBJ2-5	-	TGTGCCAGCGAGTGGGCGGCGGGGTCGGGGGAGACCCAGTACTTC	CASEWAAGSGETQYF
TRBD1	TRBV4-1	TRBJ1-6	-	TGCGCCAGCAGCCAGGGACAGGGCCCCTCCTATAATTCACCCCTCCACTTT	CASSQGQGPSYNSPLHF
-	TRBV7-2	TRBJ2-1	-	TGTGCCAGCAGCTTAGGGGCAGGGGTGGGTGAGCAGTTCTTC	CASSLGAGVGEQFF
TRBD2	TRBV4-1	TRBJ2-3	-	TGCGCCAGCAGCCAAGAGACTAGCTCCAGCACAGATACGCAGTATTTT	CASSQETSSSTDTQYF
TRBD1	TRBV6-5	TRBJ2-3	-	TGTGCCAGCAGGTCCGGGACAGGGTACACAGATACGCAGTATTTT	CASRSGTGYTDTQYF
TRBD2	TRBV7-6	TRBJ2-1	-	TGTGCCAGCAGCAACGCCTGGACTAGCGGGGGGGCCAATGAGCAGTTCTTC	CASSNAWTSGGANEQFF
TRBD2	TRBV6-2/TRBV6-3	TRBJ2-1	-	TGTGCCAGCAGTCCAAGACTAGCGGGGGGGCGTAACAATGAGCAGTTCTTC	CASSPRLAGGRNNEQFF
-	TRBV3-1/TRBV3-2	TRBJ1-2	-	TGTGCCAGCAGCCAAGGCCCGGGTTGGGGCTACACCTTC	CASSQGPGWGYTF
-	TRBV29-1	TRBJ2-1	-	TGCAGCGTTGACTCTAGCGCCCTTTACAATGAGCAGTTCTTC	CSVDSSALYNEQFF
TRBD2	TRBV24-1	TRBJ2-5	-	TGTGCCACCAGTGATTTTGGGCTAGCGGGGGAAGAGACCCAGTACTTC	CATSDFGLAGEETQYF
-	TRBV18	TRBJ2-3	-	TGTGCCAGCTCACCACCTTCCGGGAGCACAGATACGCAGTATTTT	CASSPPSGSTDTQYF
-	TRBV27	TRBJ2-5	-	TGTGCCAGCAAGGGCGGGGTGGAAGAGACCCAGTACTTC	CASKGGVEETQYF
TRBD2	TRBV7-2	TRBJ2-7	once	TGTGCCAGCAGCTCGCGGGGGGAGTACGAGCAGTACTTC	CASSSRGEYEQYF
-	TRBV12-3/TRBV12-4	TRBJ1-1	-	TGTGCCAGCAGTTTTGGACAGAACACTGAAGCTTTCTTT	CASSFGQNTEAFF